This TCR beta chain came from a study of type 1 regulatory T cells. Study overall: T-allo10 is an in vitro-generated, Tr1-enriched CD4 T cell product specific for alloantigen.

Findings and caveats of the study: Tr1 cells had a more restricted TCR repertoire than non-Tr1 cells.

From germline, CDR1 is SQVTM and CDR2 ANQGSEA. Trimming took off 6 bases at V and 0 bases at J, with 11 bases between the two ends. The CDR3 covers 13 residues. TCRdb processed the reads anew with MiXCR; each CDR3 protein has one entry. The data contain tens of thousands of distinct CDR3 sequences, more than 10% of them singletons. This clonotype was seen repeatedly, ten times or more. Antigen specificity is unknown. This clonotype originated in a human donor in good health. Sequencing was performed on cultured non-Tr1 T cells, either the whole culture or a sorted T cell fraction (not recorded which). This rearrangement joins TRBV29-1 to TRBJ1-1; D is uncertain. The CDR3 reads CSVIQQMNTEAFF. The DNA for the CDR3 is TGCAGCGTAATTCAACAAATGAACACTGAAGCTTTCTTT.